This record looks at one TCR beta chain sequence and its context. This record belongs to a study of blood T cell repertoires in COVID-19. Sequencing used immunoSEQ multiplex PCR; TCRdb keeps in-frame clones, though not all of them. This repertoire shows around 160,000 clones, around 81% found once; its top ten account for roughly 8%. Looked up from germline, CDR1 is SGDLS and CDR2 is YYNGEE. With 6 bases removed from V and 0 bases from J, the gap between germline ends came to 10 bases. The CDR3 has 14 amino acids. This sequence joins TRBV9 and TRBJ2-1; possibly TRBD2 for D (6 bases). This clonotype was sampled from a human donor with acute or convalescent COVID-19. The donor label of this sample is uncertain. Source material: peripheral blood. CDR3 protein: CASKAGSSYNEQFF. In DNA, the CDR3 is TGTGCCAGCAAGGCGGGGAGCTCCTACAATGAGCAGTTCTTC.